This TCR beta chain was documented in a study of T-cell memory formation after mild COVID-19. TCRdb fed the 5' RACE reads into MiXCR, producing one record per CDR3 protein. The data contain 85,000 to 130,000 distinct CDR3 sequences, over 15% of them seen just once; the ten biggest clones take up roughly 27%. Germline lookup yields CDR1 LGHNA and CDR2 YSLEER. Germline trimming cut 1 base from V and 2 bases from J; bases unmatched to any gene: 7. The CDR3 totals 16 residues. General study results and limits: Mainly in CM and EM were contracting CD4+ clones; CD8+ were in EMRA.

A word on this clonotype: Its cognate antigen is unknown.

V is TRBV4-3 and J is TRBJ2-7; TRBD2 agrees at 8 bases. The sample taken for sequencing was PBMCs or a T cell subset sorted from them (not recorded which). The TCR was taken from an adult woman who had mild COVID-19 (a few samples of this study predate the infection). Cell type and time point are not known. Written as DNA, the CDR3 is TGCGCCAGCAGCCAAGCCCTGCGGGAGGCAACCTACGAGCAGTACTTC. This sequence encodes CASSQALREATYEQYF.